The next 11 T cell receptor beta chains were all read from a single sample in a study of early T cells in non-severe SARS-CoV-2 infection. A single record per CDR3 protein comes from TCRdb applying MiXCR to the 5' RACE reads. The table lists about 29,000 distinct CDR3 sequences, about 4% of them singletons. Input material: whole blood. These TCRs come from an adult who was a healthcare worker with PCR-confirmed SARS-CoV-2 infection or an uninfected control (not recorded which).

The sample holds many counts of this clonotype. The V call is TRBV4-3, the J call TRBJ2-7; maybe TRBD2 (6 bases). This CDR3 has 15 amino acids. Between the trimmed V and J ends, which lost 1 base and 6 bases, there was a span of 16 bases. The germline CDR1 and CDR2 sequences are LGHNA and YSLEER. The CDR3 bases are TGCGCCAGCAGCCAAGCGCGGGGTCAGACGGGCGAGCAGTACTTC. The encoded protein is CASSQARGQTGEQYF.

This clonotype was picked up many times. The chain joins TRBV28 to TRBJ2-1, with a weak D call TRBD2 (5 bases). Trimming pared 3 bases from V and 7 bases from J, leaving 16 bases between. This CDR3 comprises 15 residues. Germline CDR1 reads MDHEN; CDR2 reads SYDVKM. The CDR3 spells CASSFGRPGGNEQFF. The CDR3 DNA sequence: TGTGCCAGCAGTTTCGGGCGCCCAGGAGGTAATGAGCAGTTCTTC.

This clonotype was seen repeatedly, ten times or more. The chain joins TRBV29-1 to TRBJ2-2; 7 nucleotides agree with TRBD2. The V and J ends lost 0 bases and 2 bases, in that order; junction bases with no gene match: 0. This CDR3 spans 14 amino acids. The germline V gene has CDR1 SQVTM and CDR2 ANQGSEA. This chain's CDR3 is CSVEEAGNTGELFF. CDR3 nucleotide sequence: TGCAGCGTTGAAGAAGCGGGAAACACCGGGGAGCTGTTTTTT.

Here the CDR3 reads CASSSLGQVYEQYF. The CDR3 nucleotides are TGTGCCAGCAGTTCCCTGGGACAGGTCTACGAGCAGTACTTC. The chain combines TRBV28 with TRBJ2-7; 8 bases line up with TRBD1. The V gene's germline CDR1 is MDHEN and CDR2 SYDVKM. V lost 4 bases and J lost 3; bases outside the gene matches: 5. The CDR3 is 14 amino acids.

This clonotype was counted many times. The rearrangement uses TRBV12-3 or TRBV12-4 and TRBJ2-7; D is unclear. Trimming left V 3 bases short and J 3 bases short, with 12 bases between. The CDR3 runs to 14 residues. The CDR3 protein is CASSLGNRVYEQYF. The CDR3, as DNA: TGTGCCAGCAGTTTGGGGAATAGGGTCTACGAGCAGTACTTC.

This clonotype was seen ten or more times. The chain combines TRBV12-3 or TRBV12-4 with TRBJ1-6, with D unresolved. V lost 6 bases, J lost 7 bases, and 7 bases lay in between. The length of the CDR3 is 12 residues. CDR3 sequence reads: CASRRRNSPLHF. CDR3 bases: TGTGCCAGCAGGAGAAGAAATTCACCCCTCCACTTT.

This clonotype was detected only a few times. The gene calls are TRBV5-1 and TRBJ2-7, with D perhaps TRBD2 (6 bases). V lost 0 bases and J 0 bases, leaving 13 bases between the germline ends. Germline V lookup: CDR1 SGHRS, CDR2 YFSETQ. This CDR3 has 16 residues. Here the CDR3 reads CASSLDGGTSSYEQYF. CDR3 nucleotides: TGCGCCAGCAGCTTGGATGGCGGGACGAGCTCCTACGAGCAGTACTTC.

The sample holds many counts of this clonotype. The chain is built from TRBV7-3 and TRBJ2-1, with TRBD2 identical over 8 bases. Germline assignment: CDR1 SGHTA and CDR2 FQGTGA. The CDR3 has 20 residues. The ends lost 1 base at V and 3 bases at J; junction bases unmatched: 17. CDR3 region: CASSLKGDTVTGTSYNEQFF. The DNA for the CDR3 is TGTGCCAGCAGCTTAAAGGGGGACACAGTAACCGGGACTAGCTACAATGAGCAGTTCTTC.

The table lists this clonotype with many counts. CDR3 coding DNA: TGTGCCAGCAGCCAAGAGATGGTCGAGACAGGGGGCACCGGGGAGCTGTTTTTT. Amino acid sequence: CASSQEMVETGGTGELFF. The chain has TRBV4-2 and TRBJ2-2, with 9 bases lining up with TRBD1. V shed 0 bases, J shed 4 bases, and the junction held 9 bases outside the gene matches. The CDR3 is 18 amino acids. Germline V gives CDR1 LGHNA, CDR2 YNFKEQ.

Many counts were recorded for this clonotype. V is TRBV4-3 and J is TRBJ2-3, with TRBD1 identical over 7 bases. The germline gives CDR1 LGHNA, CDR2 YSLEER. Unmatched junction bases numbered 11, after V lost 3 bases and J lost 2 bases. The CDR3 runs 17 residues. CDR3 loop: CASSQNGFRGLTDTQYF. The CDR3 coding sequence is TGCGCCAGCAGCCAGAACGGGTTTAGGGGGCTCACAGATACGCAGTATTTT.

This clonotype was detected many times. V and J are TRBV7-2 and TRBJ2-7, with a tentative D call TRBD2 (6 bases). V was cut by 4 bases and J by 2 bases, with 15 bases left in between. This CDR3 spans 15 amino acids. The germline gives CDR1 SGHTA, CDR2 FQGNSA. The CDR3 DNA reads as TGTGCCAGCAGCTGGGACTTGCCAGCACCCTACGAGCAGTACTTC. It translates to CASSWDLPAPYEQYF.